This entry is about one T cell receptor beta chain. This CDR3 contains 16 residues. The V and J ends lost 6 bases and 4 bases, in that order; junction bases with no gene match: 9. Germline assignment: CDR1 SQVTM and CDR2 ANQGSEA. As originally analysed: Amplifying reference gene primers gave estimates of nucleated cell counts. Libraries were prepared by immunoSEQ multiplex PCR; TCRdb keeps only in-frame clonotypes and omits some of them. From that table come the V and J calls and clone size; the DNA was used to work out D and trimming. The sample consists of under 200,000 clones, approximately 85% of them appearing once. This sample is part of a study of blood T cell repertoires in COVID-19. The overall study: Donors in the United States, Italy and Spain gave samples during acute or convalescent COVID-19. T cells, B-cell-depleted T cells, or PBMCs provided the cDNA or gDNA that served as material.

Seattle researchers signed up patients amid active infection and tracked them longitudinally. Source material: peripheral blood. This TCR derives from a woman in her fifties or sixties with COVID-19, enrolled during active disease. The chain links TRBV29-1 to TRBJ2-2; 12 nucleotides line up with TRBD2. CDR3 DNA sequence: TGCAGCGTGCTAGCGACTAGCGGGAGTGTCACCGGGGAGCTGTTTTTT. This codes for CSVLATSGSVTGELFF.